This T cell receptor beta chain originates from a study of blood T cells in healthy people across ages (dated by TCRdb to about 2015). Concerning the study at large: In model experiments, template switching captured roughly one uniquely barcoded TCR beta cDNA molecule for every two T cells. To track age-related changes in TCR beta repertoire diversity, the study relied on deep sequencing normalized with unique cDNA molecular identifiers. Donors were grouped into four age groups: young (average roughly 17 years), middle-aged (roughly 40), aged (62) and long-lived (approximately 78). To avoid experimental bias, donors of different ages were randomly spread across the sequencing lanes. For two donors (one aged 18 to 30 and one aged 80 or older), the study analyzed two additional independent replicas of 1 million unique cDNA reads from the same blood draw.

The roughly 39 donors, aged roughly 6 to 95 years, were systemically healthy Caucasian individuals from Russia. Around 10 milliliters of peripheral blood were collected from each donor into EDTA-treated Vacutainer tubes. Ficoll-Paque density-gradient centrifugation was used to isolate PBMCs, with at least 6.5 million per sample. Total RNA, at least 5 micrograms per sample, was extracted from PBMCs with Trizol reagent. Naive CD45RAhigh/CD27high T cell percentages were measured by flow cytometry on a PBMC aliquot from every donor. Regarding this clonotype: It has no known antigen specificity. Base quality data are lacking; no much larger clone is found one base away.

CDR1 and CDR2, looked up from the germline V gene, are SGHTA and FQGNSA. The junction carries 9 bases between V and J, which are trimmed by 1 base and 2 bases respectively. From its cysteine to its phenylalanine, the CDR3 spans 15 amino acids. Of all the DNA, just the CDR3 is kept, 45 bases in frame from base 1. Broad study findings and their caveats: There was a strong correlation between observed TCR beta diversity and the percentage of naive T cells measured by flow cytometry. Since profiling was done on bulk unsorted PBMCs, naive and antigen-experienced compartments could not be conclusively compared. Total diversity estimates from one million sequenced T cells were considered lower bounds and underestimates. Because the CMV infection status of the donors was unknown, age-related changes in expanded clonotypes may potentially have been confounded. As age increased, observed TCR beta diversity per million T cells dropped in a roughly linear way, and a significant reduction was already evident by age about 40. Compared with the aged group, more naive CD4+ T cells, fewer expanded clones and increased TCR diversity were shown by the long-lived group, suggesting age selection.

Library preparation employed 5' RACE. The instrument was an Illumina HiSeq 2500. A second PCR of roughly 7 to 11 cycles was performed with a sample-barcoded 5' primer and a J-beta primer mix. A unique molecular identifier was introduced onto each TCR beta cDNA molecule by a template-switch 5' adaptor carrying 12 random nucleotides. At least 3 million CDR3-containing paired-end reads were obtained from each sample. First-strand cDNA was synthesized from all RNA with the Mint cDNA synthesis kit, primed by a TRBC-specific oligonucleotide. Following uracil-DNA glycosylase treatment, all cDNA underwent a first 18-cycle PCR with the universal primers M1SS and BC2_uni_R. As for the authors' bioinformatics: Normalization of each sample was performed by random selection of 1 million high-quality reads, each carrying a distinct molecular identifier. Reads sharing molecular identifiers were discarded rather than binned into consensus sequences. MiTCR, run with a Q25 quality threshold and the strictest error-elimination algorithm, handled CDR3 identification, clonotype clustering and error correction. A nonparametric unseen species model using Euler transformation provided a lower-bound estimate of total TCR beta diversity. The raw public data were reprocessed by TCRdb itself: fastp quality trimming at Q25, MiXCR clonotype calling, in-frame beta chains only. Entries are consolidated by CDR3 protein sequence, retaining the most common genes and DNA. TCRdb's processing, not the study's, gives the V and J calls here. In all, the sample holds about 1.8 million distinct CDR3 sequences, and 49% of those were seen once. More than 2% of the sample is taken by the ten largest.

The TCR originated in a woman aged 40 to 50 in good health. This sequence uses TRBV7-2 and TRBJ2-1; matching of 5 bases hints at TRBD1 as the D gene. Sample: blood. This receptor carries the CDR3 CASSLGGRPYNEQFF. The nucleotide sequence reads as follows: TGTGCCAGCAGCTTAGGGGGCCGGCCCTACAATGAGCAGTTCTTC.